This T cell receptor (beta chain) was sequenced in a study of cytomegalovirus exposure and HLA in healthy donors. This CDR3 has 13 residues. Trimming pared 3 bases from V and 5 bases from J, leaving 8 bases between. Germline CDR1 and CDR2: MDHEN and SYDVKM. Broader study findings: Under in vitro conditions, three CMV-associated chains were confirmed as specific for CMV antigens.

On this clone: Its antigen is currently unknown. Other DNA variants within this sample encode the same CDR3.

The repertoire was sequenced with immunoSEQ multiplex PCR; TCRdb's copy has only in-frame clones and lacks some. The sample carries 150,000 or so clones, roughly 89% recorded once. The receptor's source is a woman younger than 30 in good health and CMV-seropositive. The sample consisted of PBMCs. V and J are TRBV28 and TRBJ2-1; D uncertain. The CDR3 DNA is TGTGCCAGCAGTTTTGCTGGAGACAATGAGCAGTTCTTC. Its translation: CASSFAGDNEQFF.